This is a list of T cell receptor beta chains from one sample in a study of blood T cell repertoires in COVID-19. TCRdb's table, derived via immunoSEQ multiplex PCR, lists solely in-frame clones and lacks some. The table shows 200,000 to 250,000 clones, with around 90% occurring only once. Sequencing was performed on PBMCs or T cells enriched from blood (not recorded which). These receptors originate from a man younger than 40 who had recovered from COVID-19. Each CDR3 is given with its conserved first and last residue. Clone size, where shown, is once, few, many, or a class for clones that have expanded.

J gene: TRBJ2-3; V gene: TRBV9; clone size: -; CDR3 protein: CASSVVLSTDTQYF
J gene: TRBJ2-3; V gene: TRBV28; clone size: -; CDR3 protein: CASSPRLFGDSTDTQYF
J gene: TRBJ2-1; V gene: TRBV7-2; clone size: -; CDR3 protein: CASSLVQVGDEQFF
J gene: TRBJ2-1; V gene: TRBV2; clone size: -; CDR3 protein: CASSEFSGGYNEQFF
J gene: TRBJ1-2; V gene: TRBV6-1; clone size: -; CDR3 protein: CASSDPPTGGLWGYDGYTF
J gene: TRBJ2-7; V gene: TRBV7-9; clone size: -; CDR3 protein: CASSSRYRGNEQYF
J gene: TRBJ1-4; V gene: TRBV6-2/TRBV6-3; clone size: -; CDR3 protein: CASSYSDSLNEKLFF
J gene: TRBJ2-2; V gene: TRBV28; clone size: -; CDR3 protein: CAGRGRGVTGELFF
J gene: TRBJ1-5; V gene: TRBV19; clone size: -; CDR3 protein: CASSWGAGANQPQHF
J gene: TRBJ1-2; V gene: TRBV11-2; clone size: once; CDR3 protein: CASSSRTGLGGYTF
J gene: TRBJ1-2; V gene: TRBV3-1/TRBV3-2; clone size: -; CDR3 protein: CASSQEGTGNKYYGYTF
J gene: TRBJ1-2; V gene: TRBV11-2; clone size: -; CDR3 protein: CASSLVGQGANGYTF
J gene: TRBJ1-3; V gene: TRBV28; clone size: -; CDR3 protein: CASRTQGSGNTIYF
J gene: TRBJ2-2; V gene: TRBV6-5; clone size: once; CDR3 protein: CASSYRGANTGELFF
J gene: TRBJ2-5; V gene: TRBV6-2/TRBV6-3; clone size: -; CDR3 protein: CASSFPAGGLQETQYF
J gene: TRBJ1-5; V gene: TRBV5-5; clone size: medium-sized; CDR3 protein: CASSLWGDQPQHF
J gene: TRBJ2-7; V gene: TRBV3-1/TRBV3-2; clone size: -; CDR3 protein: CASSQAPVAGSREQYF
J gene: TRBJ1-2; V gene: TRBV9; clone size: once; CDR3 protein: CASSIGGTGGNYGYTF
J gene: TRBJ2-7; V gene: TRBV6-5; clone size: -; CDR3 protein: CASIQGGASNEQYF
J gene: TRBJ2-3; V gene: TRBV24-1; clone size: -; CDR3 protein: CATSGGPRDRETDTQYF
J gene: TRBJ1-1; V gene: TRBV18; clone size: -; CDR3 protein: CASSHFGQLNTEAFF
J gene: TRBJ2-1; V gene: TRBV12-3/TRBV12-4; clone size: -; CDR3 protein: CASSFARYNEQFF
J gene: TRBJ2-5; V gene: TRBV4-2; clone size: -; CDR3 protein: CASSQEDIRASGVRLETQYF
J gene: TRBJ1-4; V gene: TRBV15; clone size: -; CDR3 protein: CATSGFQGITINEKLFF
J gene: TRBJ2-7; V gene: TRBV5-1; clone size: -; CDR3 protein: CASSVLAGSEQYF
J gene: TRBJ1-5; V gene: TRBV6-2/TRBV6-3; clone size: few; CDR3 protein: CASSYWSGGDPNQPQHF
J gene: TRBJ2-7; V gene: TRBV10-3; clone size: -; CDR3 protein: CAISESRDNSYEQYF
J gene: TRBJ1-3; V gene: TRBV7-9; clone size: -; CDR3 protein: CASTLGQQGNTIYF
J gene: TRBJ2-3; V gene: TRBV27; clone size: -; CDR3 protein: CASSSLAGGTDTQYF
J gene: TRBJ2-6; V gene: TRBV5-6; clone size: -; CDR3 protein: CASSPGQGAGANVLTF
J gene: TRBJ1-2; V gene: TRBV6-2/TRBV6-3; clone size: many; CDR3 protein: CASSYSTYRSPNYGYTF
J gene: TRBJ2-7; V gene: TRBV5-1; clone size: once; CDR3 protein: CASSATGTVDEQYF
J gene: TRBJ2-5; V gene: TRBV6-5; clone size: once; CDR3 protein: CASNRGETQYF
J gene: TRBJ1-2; V gene: TRBV9; clone size: -; CDR3 protein: CASSAPGQGAHGYTF
J gene: TRBJ2-3; V gene: TRBV3-1/TRBV3-2; clone size: -; CDR3 protein: CASSQDGRGPITDTQYF
J gene: TRBJ1-5; V gene: TRBV28; clone size: -; CDR3 protein: CASSTLRAGGMSNQPQHF
J gene: TRBJ1-5; V gene: TRBV10-3; clone size: once; CDR3 protein: CATTPRADYSNQPQHF
J gene: TRBJ2-2; V gene: TRBV10-1; clone size: -; CDR3 protein: CASRPDLGYTGELFF
J gene: TRBJ2-7; V gene: TRBV4-3; clone size: -; CDR3 protein: CASSQGAGGSYEQYF
J gene: TRBJ2-3; V gene: TRBV30; clone size: -; CDR3 protein: CAWARLAGATDTQYF
J gene: TRBJ2-7; V gene: TRBV27; clone size: -; CDR3 protein: CASSKTSGKYEQYF
J gene: TRBJ1-2; V gene: TRBV5-1; clone size: many; CDR3 protein: CASSLVQGIGYTF
J gene: TRBJ1-5; V gene: TRBV19; clone size: -; CDR3 protein: CASSIGTVNQPQHF
J gene: TRBJ2-3; V gene: TRBV5-1; clone size: -; CDR3 protein: CASSLTSGRTDTQYF
J gene: TRBJ1-2; V gene: TRBV19; clone size: -; CDR3 protein: CASSIRGGAYGYTF
J gene: TRBJ2-7; V gene: TRBV6-2/TRBV6-3; clone size: -; CDR3 protein: CASSVGVKQYF